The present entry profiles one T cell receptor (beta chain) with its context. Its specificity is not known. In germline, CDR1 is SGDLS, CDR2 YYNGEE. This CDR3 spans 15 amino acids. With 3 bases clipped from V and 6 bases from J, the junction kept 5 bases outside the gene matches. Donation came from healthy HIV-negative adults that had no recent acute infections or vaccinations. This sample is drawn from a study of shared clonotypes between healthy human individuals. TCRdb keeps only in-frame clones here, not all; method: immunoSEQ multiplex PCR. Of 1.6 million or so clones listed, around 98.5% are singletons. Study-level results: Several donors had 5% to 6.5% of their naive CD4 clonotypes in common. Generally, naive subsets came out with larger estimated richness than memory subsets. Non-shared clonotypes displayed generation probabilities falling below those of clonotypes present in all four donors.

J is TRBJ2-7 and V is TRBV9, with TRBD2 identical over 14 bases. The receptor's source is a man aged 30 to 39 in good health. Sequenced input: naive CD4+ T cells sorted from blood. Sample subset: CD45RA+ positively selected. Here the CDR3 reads CASSGGTSGSSEQYF. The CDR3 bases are TGTGCCAGCAGCGGGGGGACTAGCGGGAGCAGCGAGCAGTACTTC. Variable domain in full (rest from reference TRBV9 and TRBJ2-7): DSGVTQTPKHLITATGQRVTLRCSPRSGDLSVYWYQQSLDQGLQFLIQYYNGEERAKGNILERFSAQQFPDLHSELNLSSLELGDSALYFCASSGGTSGSSEQYFGPGTRLTVT.